These 20 T cell receptor beta chains came from one sample sequenced in a study of siplizumab effects on memory and regulatory T cells. The table came from immunoSEQ multiplex PCR; TCRdb's copy has only in-frame clones and leaves some out. The sample records 90,000 to 110,000 clones, just over 90% being singletons. Sequencing was performed on CD4+ T cells sorted from blood. The receptors derive from a human donor in good health.

The V gene is TRBV12-5, the J gene TRBJ2-1; the D gene is possibly TRBD2 (5 bases). Looked up from germline, CDR1 is LGHNT and CDR2 is FRNRAP. V dropped 8 bases and J dropped 7 bases, with 21 bases sitting between them. This CDR3 region has 15 residues. This CDR3 is CASSSPGSDFNEQFF. DNA for the CDR3: TGTGCTAGTAGCAGCCCGGGGAGCGACTTTAATGAGCAGTTCTTC.

The chain carries TRBV18 and TRBJ2-3; D is unclear. The ends were cut back, 4 bases at V and 2 bases at J, with 7 bases in the middle. Looked up from germline, CDR1 is KGHSH and CDR2 is LQKENI. The CDR3 runs 13 residues. In DNA, the CDR3 is TGTGCCAGCTCACAGACCTACACAGATACGCAGTATTTT. Protein: CASSQTYTDTQYF.

Only one count was recorded for this clone. The V gene is TRBV15, the J gene TRBJ2-7; TRBD2 matches at 12 bases. The CDR3 contains 18 residues. Germline CDR1 LNHNV, CDR2 YYDKDF (reference sequence). The J segment lost 0 bases and the V segment lost 0 bases, leaving 6 bases of the junction unmatched. The CDR3: CATSRDPTSGRNSYEQYF. The CDR3 nucleotides read TGTGCCACCAGCAGAGACCCGACTAGCGGGAGAAACTCCTACGAGCAGTACTTC.

This chain joins TRBV6-5 and TRBJ2-3; D may be TRBD1 (6 bases). This CDR3 has 14 amino acids. Per germline, CDR1 MNHEY and CDR2 SVGAGI. The V gene lost 2 bases and the J gene lost 2 bases, with 8 bases spanning the gap. The CDR3: CASSYGTYTDTQYF. The CDR3, as DNA: TGTGCCAGCAGTTACGGGACATACACAGATACGCAGTATTTT.

This clone has only a few counts. This CDR3 is CASSLGDRESDTQYF. The CDR3, as DNA: TGCGCCAGCAGCTTGGGGGACAGGGAATCGGATACGCAGTATTTT. V usage is TRBV5-1 and J usage is TRBJ2-3, with TRBD1 identical over 9 bases. Germline CDR1 is SGHRS and CDR2 is YFSETQ. The CDR3 has 15 amino acids. Trimming removed 0 bases from V and 6 bases from J; junction bases left unmatched: 5. Filled out from reference TRBV5-1 and TRBJ2-3, the complete variable domain reads KAGVTQTPRYLIKTRGQQVTLSCSPISGHRSVSWYQQTPGQGLQFLFEYFSETQRNKGNFPGRFSGRQFSNSRSEMNVSTLELGDSALYLCASSLGDRESDTQYFGPGTRLTVL.

J is TRBJ2-7 and V is TRBV6-6; D call uncertain. The CDR3 runs 12 residues. Deletions cut 2 bases from V and 5 bases from J, with 7 bases between. Germline V gives CDR1 MNHNY, CDR2 SVGAGI (reference sequence). In DNA form, the CDR3 reads TGTGCCAGCAGTTACCCGGGTAACGAGCAGTACTTC. Its protein product is CASSYPGNEQYF.

The chain employs TRBV5-1 and TRBJ1-4; the D gene is possibly TRBD1 (5 bases). CDR1 and CDR2 from the germline V gene are SGHRS and YFSETQ. Trimming pared 1 base from V and 1 base from J, leaving 14 bases between. This CDR3 spans 17 amino acids. The CDR3 loop reads CASSLWAGPRTNEKLFF. In nucleotides, the CDR3 is TGCGCCAGCAGCTTGTGGGCAGGGCCTCGAACTAATGAAAAACTGTTTTTT. The entire variable domain, with the rest obtained from reference TRBV5-1 and TRBJ1-4, is as follows: KAGVTQTPRYLIKTRGQQVTLSCSPISGHRSVSWYQQTPGQGLQFLFEYFSETQRNKGNFPGRFSGRQFSNSRSEMNVSTLELGDSALYLCASSLWAGPRTNEKLFFGSGTQLSVL.

The rearrangement uses TRBV11-2 and TRBJ1-3, with TRBD1 as a possible D gene (5 bases). Germline-derived CDR1 and CDR2 are SGHAT and FQNNGV. This CDR3 region has 16 residues. V was cut by 5 bases and J by 0 bases, with 14 bases left in between. DNA for the CDR3: TGTGCCAGCAGCGTTTCCGACAGTTCCTCTGGAAACACCATATATTTT. Its translation: CASSVSDSSSGNTIYF.

The chain joins TRBV5-6 to TRBJ2-1; 10 bases agree with TRBD2. CDR3 length: 15 residues. V gave up 0 bases and J gave up 6 bases; unmatched junction bases: 3. Germline assignment: CDR1 SGHDT and CDR2 YYEEEE. The CDR3, as DNA: TGTGCCAGCAGCTTGGTTCTAGCGGGAGCCAATGAGCAGTTCTTC. Translation: CASSLVLAGANEQFF.

The chain recombines TRBV7-2 with TRBJ1-4; no clear D gene. Germline CDR1 and CDR2: SGHTA and FQGNSA. The length of the CDR3 is 13 residues. V was trimmed by 1 base and J by 8 bases, leaving 8 bases between them. The chain's CDR3 is CASSLGLSEKLFF. The DNA of the CDR3 is TGTGCCAGCAGCTTAGGCTTGAGCGAAAAACTGTTTTTT.

The CDR3 protein is CASSQPTRANTEAFF. The CDR3 DNA reads as TGTGCCAGCAGCCAACCTACAAGGGCGAACACTGAAGCTTTCTTT. This chain uses TRBV4-2 with TRBJ1-1; D unresolved. The length of the CDR3 is 15 residues. Germline values: CDR1 LGHNA, CDR2 YNFKEQ. Trimming pared 2 bases from V and 1 base from J, leaving 11 bases between.

The chain is built from TRBV6-5 and TRBJ1-1, with unresolved D. Germline V gene data show CDR1 as MNHEY and CDR2 as SVGAGI. CDR3 length: 15 residues. V was clipped by 5 bases and J by 5 bases, with 18 bases between them. CDR3 in DNA: TGTGCCAGCAGTCGCCCCCCTCGGGCCAGGACTGAAGCTTTCTTT. Its translation: CASSRPPRARTEAFF.

The chain employs TRBV4-1 and TRBJ2-7; D is unresolved. Between the trimmed V and J ends, which lost 2 bases and 0 bases, there was a span of 8 bases. The CDR3 consists of 14 residues. The V gene's germline CDR1 is MGHRA and CDR2 YSYEKL. This CDR3 is CASSQWGSSYEQYF. CDR3 bases: TGCGCCAGCAGCCAATGGGGTTCCTCCTACGAGCAGTACTTC.

This clone showed up just once. This rearrangement joins TRBV21-1 to TRBJ1-5; the DNA was not used to check the table's D call, TRBD1. TRBV21-1 is described as a pseudogene. This CDR3 contains 16 residues. CDR3 loop: CASSKVGQDSNQPQHF. The CDR3 nucleotides are TGTGCCAGCAGCAAAGTTGGGCAGGATAGCAATCAGCCCCAGCATTTT.

This chain links TRBV19 with TRBJ2-1; possibly TRBD1 for D (5 bases). Germline CDR1 and CDR2: LNHDA and SQIVND (reference sequence). This CDR3 has 17 amino acids. V lost 6 bases and J 9 bases, leaving 27 bases between the germline ends. The CDR3: CASSERDQGSWRGEQFF. Written as DNA, the CDR3 is TGTGCCAGTAGCGAGCGAGACCAGGGAAGTTGGCGAGGTGAGCAGTTCTTC. The whole variable domain, remainder taken from reference TRBV19 and TRBJ2-1, is DGGITQSPKYLFRKEGQNVTLSCEQNLNHDAMYWYRQDPGQGLRLIYYSQIVNDFQKGDIAEGYSVSREKKESFPLTVTSAQKNPTAFYLCASSERDQGSWRGEQFFGPGTRLTVL.

V is TRBV7-9 and J is TRBJ1-2; 12 bases are shared with TRBD1. This CDR3 has 18 residues. Germline V lookup: CDR1 SEHNR, CDR2 FQNEAQ (reference sequence). V gave up 5 bases and J gave up 5 bases; unmatched junction bases: 15. The CDR3 sequence is CASSPQPGTGGARYGYTF. For the CDR3, the DNA is TGTGCCAGCAGCCCTCAGCCCGGGACAGGGGGCGCGAGGTATGGCTACACCTTC.

The chain employs TRBV30 and TRBJ1-4; D unclear. The CDR3 spans 13 residues. CDR1 and CDR2 (germline): GTSNPN, SVGIG (reference sequence). The germline V and J ends were trimmed by 2 bases and 7 bases, with 11 bases remaining between them. The CDR3: CAWSRNSREKLFF. As DNA, the CDR3 is TGTGCCTGGAGTAGGAACTCCCGTGAAAAACTGTTTTTT.

Worth noting for this clone: The germline gene is not matched at one end of the junction; a read error may be the cause. The chain employs TRBV30 and TRBJ2-5, with D possibly matching TRBD1 (6 bases). From germline, CDR1 is GTSNPN and CDR2 SVGIG (reference sequence). CDR3 length equals 13 residues. CDR3 sequence: CACSGQTTRTQYF. Here the CDR3 DNA reads TGTGCCTGCAGTGGACAGACGACGCGGACCCAGTACTTC.

The gene calls are TRBV5-1 and TRBJ2-1, with TRBD2 as a possible D gene (7 bases). Trimming removed 0 bases from V and 6 bases from J, with 16 bases in between. The germline V gene encodes CDR1 SGHRS and CDR2 YFSETQ. The length of the CDR3 is 16 residues. Here the CDR3 DNA reads TGCGCCAGCAGCTTGGTTGCGGGGGCGAGAATCAATGAGCAGTTCTTC. Translation: CASSLVAGARINEQFF.

V is TRBV6-6 and J is TRBJ2-2; the D gene is possibly TRBD1 (6 bases). Looked up from germline, CDR1 is MNHNY and CDR2 is SVGAGI (reference sequence). The CDR3 is 14 amino acids. The germline V and J ends were trimmed by 6 bases and 1 base, with 9 bases remaining between them. CDR3 amino acids: CASRRQENTGELFF. CDR3 in DNA: TGTGCCAGCAGACGACAGGAGAACACCGGGGAGCTGTTTTTT.